This T cell receptor (beta chain) was captured in a study of shared clonotypes between healthy human individuals (dated by TCRdb to about 2020). Background on the whole study: Three men and two women, aged 18 to 49 years, made up the cohort. For each donor, three plates each were used for CD4 naive and CD4 memory, two plates were used for CD8 naive, and one plate was used for CD8 memory. Each donor's leukapheresis produced roughly between about 0.8 and 10 billion PBMCs. To estimate repertoire size and how much clonotype sharing occurs between individuals, the study deeply sequenced the blood TCR repertoires of about five healthy adults. Different laboratories and diverse techniques were used to prepare libraries and sequence TCR repertoires, to increase sequencing depth and limit assay-specific biases.

CD8 naive samples consisted of CD45RO-negative cells that were positively selected for CCR7, yielding a CD45RA+CCR7+ population without TemRA cells. The donors were healthy, HIV-negative adults with no recently reported acute infections or vaccinations. Every donor was a Caucasian adult residing in Nashville, Tennessee, USA. Blood was obtained by leukapheresis, after which PBMCs were separated by Ficoll-Histopaque density gradient centrifugation and cryopreserved in liquid nitrogen vapor phase. Analytical flow cytometry was used to check the purity and quantity of each magnetically sorted T cell population. Genomic DNA was isolated from each sorted fraction and quantified by UV absorbance on a Nanodrop 2000c. General conclusions and limits of the study: Across a handful of donors, around 5.4% of naive CD4, approximately 3.5% of naive CD8, approximately 2.5% of memory CD4, and 0.4% to 0.45% of memory CD8 clonotypes were shared. Sampling was limited to blood, and TCR repertoires in tissue likely differ from TCR repertoires in blood. Larger estimated clonotype richness was generally found for naive subsets than for memory subsets. Pairwise subsampling indicated that sequencing depth was expected to affect the degree of clonotype sharing among donors. Because the study included a small number of donors, the genetic and exposure-history diversity represented was limited. Clonotypes shared by all four sorted-subset donors showed higher generation probabilities than non-shared clonotypes. Incomplete sequencing was indicated by rarefaction of sorted-subset datasets, despite the large sequencing depth.

V was cut back by 6 bases and J by 7 bases, leaving a gap of 22 bases between them. Its CDR3 holds 16 amino acids, cysteine through phenylalanine. The kept DNA is CDR3 alone, 48 bases in frame from the first base. According to the germline V gene (reference sequence), CDR1 reads SEHNR and CDR2 reads FQNEAQ. Using the deep immunoSEQ assay, multiplex PCR amplified TCR CDR3 regions from genomic DNA. For each cell subset, the extracted genomic DNA was distributed evenly across all wells of several immunoSEQ 96-well plates, and each plate served as one replicate. For sorted subsets, each replicate PCR was loaded with approximately 200 ng genomic DNA, equivalent to approximately 33,000 T cell genomes. The purified libraries were quantified using a Qubit 3.0 fluorometer, sized with a Bioanalyzer 2100, and then quantified again using the KAPA Library Quantification kit. Each immunoSEQ 96-well plate was sequenced on its own single-read 150-cycle Illumina NextSeq 550 flow cell. In the paper's pipeline: The immunoSEQ output contained only junctional sequences without quality scores, so filtering could not match that applied to full-length reads. To assign V/J genes and CDR3, sequences were annotated against IMGT germline references using PyIR, a Python wrapper for IgBLAST v1.9. Any read was removed if the V/J assignment was weak (E-value above 1e-6), the CDR3 was missing, or the read contained stop codons, out-of-frame junctions, or ambiguous translated residues. V3J clonotypes were defined by identical inferred V gene, J gene, and CDR3 amino acid sequence. To compute the percentage overlap between repertoires, the number of shared unique clonotypes was divided by the size of the smaller repertoire. Repertoire richness was assessed with RTK rarefaction, the Chao1 estimator, and Recon v2.1 estimates of unobserved clonotypes. Generation probabilities were computed with OLGA for all TCRbeta clonotypes obtained by the gDNA method from several donors. TCRdb retrieved this table from immuneACCESS and kept in-frame rearrangements only. Not all clones are present; in checked studies, unresolved V genes account for under half, and no reason is known for the remainder. V, J and clone size are those of that table, while D and trimming were read from the DNA. This sample is represented by around 610,000 clones; 95% to 97% of them were singletons. Clones ranked in the top ten supply about 0.12% of the sample.

With respect to this clone: The target of this receptor is not known. No much larger clone is present one base from it, and per-base qualities are unavailable.

The specimen sequenced was naive CD8+ T cells sorted from blood. Reading the label with the study, this specimen's cell subset or site is: CD45RA+CCR7+. This receptor chain uses TRBV7-9 and TRBJ1-5; TRBD1 is perhaps the D gene, given 5 matching bases. The sequence came from a woman in her twenties or thirties in good health. CDR3 sequence: CASSDKQTDREQPQHF. The nucleotide sequence reads as follows: TGTGCCAGCAGTGACAAACAAACAGACAGAGAGCAGCCCCAGCATTTT. With the rest looked up from the reference TRBV7-9 and TRBJ1-5 genes rather than sequenced, the full variable domain is DTGVSQNPRHKITKRGQNVTFRCDPISEHNRLYWYRQTLGQGPEFLTYFQNEAQLEKSRLLSDRFSAERPKGSFSTLEIQRTEQGDSAMYLCASSDKQTDREQPQHFGDGTRLSIL.